The 21 T cell receptor beta chains listed next were all sequenced from one sample in a study of beta chain features in type 1 diabetes. The isolated RNA, all of it, was reverse transcribed, so expressed TCRB transcripts were what got sequenced. The assay was immunoSEQ multiplex PCR, and TCRdb's table has in-frame clones only and misses some. This table holds under 950,000 clones, under 20% found once. Sequenced sample: naive CD4+ T cells from blood. These receptors all come from a woman in her late teens or twenties in good health.

This rearrangement joins TRBV7-2 to TRBJ1-1; D is undetermined. Trimming removed 7 bases at V and 1 base at J, with 13 bases between. The CDR3 runs 14 residues. CDR1 and CDR2 (germline): SGHTA, FQGNSA. The CDR3 protein is CASTRFTGNTEAFF. DNA of the CDR3: TGTGCCAGCACCCGTTTTACGGGGAACACTGAAGCTTTCTTT.

V usage is TRBV6-1 and J usage is TRBJ2-3; 7 bases are shared with TRBD2. CDR3 length: 15 residues. Germline CDR1 MNHNS, CDR2 SASEGT. Unmatched junction bases numbered 4, after V lost 4 bases and J lost 0 bases. The chain's CDR3 is CASSALAASTDTQYF. The CDR3 nucleotides read TGTGCCAGCAGTGCCCTAGCGGCTAGCACAGATACGCAGTATTTT.

The gene calls are TRBV7-8 and TRBJ2-1; D gene ambiguous. The germline CDR1 and CDR2 sequences are SGHVS and FQNEAQ. This CDR3 comprises 15 residues. The V gene lost 3 bases and the J gene lost 0 bases, with 9 bases spanning the gap. The CDR3 DNA sequence: TGTGCCAGCAGCTTGGCGGTGGGCTCCTACAATGAGCAGTTCTTC. Amino acids: CASSLAVGSYNEQFF.

This clone has a handful of counts. V is TRBV7-2 and J is TRBJ1-2; D may be TRBD1 (5 bases). V lost 5 bases, J lost 8 bases, and 15 bases lay in between. Germline CDR1 and CDR2: SGHTA and FQGNSA. The length of the CDR3 is 13 residues. The CDR3 DNA is TGTGCCAGCAGCAACGGGATAGGGGAAGGCTACACCTTC. It translates to CASSNGIGEGYTF.

This clone has just a few counts. The chain employs TRBV7-9 and TRBJ1-2; D ambiguous. CDR1 is SEHNR and CDR2 is FQNEAQ in the germline V gene (reference sequence). Deletions cut 5 bases from V and 2 bases from J, with 15 bases between. The CDR3 contains 15 residues. CDR3 sequence (DNA): TGTGCCAGCAGCCCCTACTCTGGTTGGAACTATGGCTACACCTTC. This encodes CASSPYSGWNYGYTF.

The chain couples TRBV5-6 to TRBJ2-1; 12 bases are a match to TRBD2. The CDR3 totals 18 residues. Germline V gene data show CDR1 as SGHDT and CDR2 as YYEEEE. Unmatched junction bases numbered 6, after V lost 2 bases and J lost 0 bases. The CDR3 sequence is CASSFRTSGTGSYNEQFF. CDR3 DNA: TGTGCCAGCAGCTTTCGGACTAGCGGGACCGGCTCCTACAATGAGCAGTTCTTC. Full variable domain (outside the CDR3, taken from reference TRBV5-6 and TRBJ2-1): DAGVTQSPTHLIKTRGQQVTLRCSPKSGHDTVSWYQQALGQGPQFIFQYYEEEERQRGNFPDRFSGHQFPNYSSELNVNALLLGDSALYLCASSFRTSGTGSYNEQFFGPGTRLTVL.

Concerning this clone: Other DNA sequences of this sample code for an identical CDR3. The chain is built from TRBV4-1 and TRBJ2-3; no reliable D call. Trimming removed 2 bases from V and 0 bases from J, with 6 bases in between. The V gene's germline CDR1 is MGHRA and CDR2 YSYEKL. This CDR3 contains 14 residues. This chain's CDR3 is CASSQRESTDTQYF. In DNA form, the CDR3 reads TGCGCCAGCAGCCAACGAGAAAGCACAGATACGCAGTATTTT.

This chain links TRBV25-1 with TRBJ2-7, with a tentative D call TRBD2 (5 bases). In germline, CDR1 is MGHDK, CDR2 SYGVNS. The V gene lost 2 bases and the J gene lost 3 bases, with 5 bases spanning the gap. CDR3 length equals 12 residues. The CDR3 sequence: CASSESGYEQYF. CDR3 bases: TGTGCCAGCAGTGAAAGCGGCTACGAGCAGTACTTC.

This chain links TRBV5-1 with TRBJ2-3; possible D gene TRBD2, 6 bases. The CDR3 spans 17 residues. Germline-derived CDR1 and CDR2 are SGHRS and YFSETQ. The V end was cut by 3 bases, the J end by 0 bases, with 17 bases between. CDR3 residues: CASSSRGLARSTDTQYF. In DNA, the CDR3 is TGCGCCAGCAGCTCCCGGGGTCTAGCGAGAAGCACAGATACGCAGTATTTT.

This clone was counted only a few times. The chain carries TRBV19 and TRBJ1-1; no clear D gene. CDR1 LNHDA and CDR2 SQIVND come from the germline V gene (reference sequence). This CDR3 has 13 residues. The ends were cut back, 6 bases at V and 6 bases at J, with 14 bases in the middle. The CDR3 coding sequence is TGTGCCAGTAGCATCGGGCCTTCCCCTGAAGCTTTCTTT. Amino acids: CASSIGPSPEAFF.

The rearrangement uses TRBV10-3 and TRBJ2-3; no firm D call. Germline assignment: CDR1 ENHRY and CDR2 SYGVKD. V lost 2 bases to trimming and J lost 2 bases, with 11 bases between them. The CDR3 consists of 15 residues. In DNA, the CDR3 is TGTGCCATCAGTGAGCGAGAGAGCCCCACAGATACGCAGTATTTT. This translates into CAISERESPTDTQYF.

A few counts support this clone. The chain couples TRBV6-5 to TRBJ1-2; TRBD1 agrees at 8 bases. The germline V gene encodes CDR1 MNHEY and CDR2 SVGAGI. Unmatched junction bases numbered 7, after V lost 5 bases and J lost 2 bases. The CDR3 runs to 15 residues. The CDR3 is CASSQNRGTNYGYTF. The CDR3 nucleotides read TGTGCCAGCAGTCAAAACAGGGGGACCAACTATGGCTACACCTTC.

This chain joins TRBV5-6 and TRBJ2-7; D unresolved. Per germline, CDR1 SGHDT and CDR2 YYEEEE. V shed 2 bases and J shed 3 bases, with 3 bases lying between them. The CDR3 contains 11 residues. CDR3 in amino acids: CASSLFYEQYF. The DNA of the CDR3 is TGTGCCAGCAGCTTATTCTACGAGCAGTACTTC.

This chain joins TRBV9 and TRBJ2-2; 7 bases align to TRBD1. Germline loops: CDR1 SGDLS, CDR2 YYNGEE. The V segment lost 0 bases and the J segment 4 bases; nucleotides outside the gene matches: 9. The CDR3 is 17 amino acids. CDR3 nucleotides: TGTGCCAGCAGCGTAGTAGGTACAGGGGTGAGCACCGGGGAGCTGTTTTTT. Translation: CASSVVGTGVSTGELFF.

V is TRBV6-5 and J is TRBJ2-5, with D uncertain. CDR1 is MNHEY, CDR2 SVGAGI, per germline. V was trimmed by 5 bases and J by 0 bases, leaving 10 bases between them. This CDR3 is built from 14 residues. CDR3 region: CASSLVQYQETQYF. DNA of the CDR3: TGTGCCAGCAGTCTGGTACAGTACCAAGAGACCCAGTACTTC.

The chain is built from TRBV19 and TRBJ2-1, with TRBD2 matching 9 bases. Germline lookup yields CDR1 LNHDA and CDR2 SQIVND (reference sequence). J gave up 5 bases and V 8 bases, and 10 bases lay outside the gene matches. CDR3 length: 15 residues. For the CDR3, the DNA is TGTGCCAGTCAATCACTAGCGGGTCCCAACAATGAGCAGTTCTTC. It encodes CASQSLAGPNNEQFF.

This clone was recorded a few times. The chain uses TRBV7-9 and TRBJ2-1; D remains unclear. The CDR3 spans 15 residues. CDR1 and CDR2 (germline): SEHNR, FQNEAQ (reference sequence). Trimming took 5 bases from V and 2 from J, leaving 13 bases between them. The CDR3 region has the DNA TGTGCCAGCAGCCGAGGTGAGCTCACCTACAATGAGCAGTTCTTC. Amino acids: CASSRGELTYNEQFF.

The chain employs TRBV6-5 and TRBJ2-2; D uncertain. Germline V gives CDR1 MNHEY, CDR2 SVGAGI. Trimming removed 5 bases at V and 4 bases at J, with 14 bases between. The CDR3 runs 15 residues. In nucleotides, the CDR3 is TGTGCCAGCAGTATAGTGCTTGGGGTCACCGGGGAGCTGTTTTTT. This codes for CASSIVLGVTGELFF.

The chain combines TRBV10-3 with TRBJ2-3; 14 positions match TRBD2. The CDR3 spans 20 residues. Germline-derived CDR1 and CDR2 are ENHRY and SYGVKD. Trimming at V came to 6 bases and at J to 2 bases, leaving 16 bases not matched to a gene. The DNA for the CDR3 is TGTGCCATCAGCGACCGAGTCCCGGGACTAGCGGGGGATAACACAGATACGCAGTATTTT. Amino acids: CAISDRVPGLAGDNTDTQYF.

CDR3 in amino acids: CASSPGWGHETQYF. In DNA, the CDR3 is TGTGCCAGCAGCCCCGGGTGGGGGCACGAGACCCAGTACTTC. The chain has TRBV28 and TRBJ2-5; D possibly corresponds to TRBD1 (6 bases). Germline assignment: CDR1 MDHEN and CDR2 SYDVKM. The CDR3 is 14 amino acids. Trimming removed 6 bases at V and 5 bases at J, with 16 bases between.

A remark on this clone: Other DNA sequences in the sample encode the same CDR3. The CDR3 spells CASSSTSREQYF. CDR3 sequence (DNA): TGTGCCAGCAGCTCGACTAGTCGTGAGCAGTACTTC. The chain is built from TRBV7-2 and TRBJ2-7, with a weak D call TRBD2 (6 bases). V gave up 4 bases and J gave up 7 bases, with 11 bases separating them. The CDR3 loop spans 12 amino acids. From germline, CDR1 is SGHTA and CDR2 FQGNSA. Full variable domain (remainder filled in from reference TRBV7-2 and TRBJ2-7): GAGVSQSPSNKVTEKGKDVELRCDPISGHTALYWYRQSLGQGLEFLIYFQGNSAPDKSGLPSDRFSAERTGGSVSTLTIQRTQQEDSAVYLCASSSTSREQYFGPGTRLTVT.